This entry lists 3 T cell receptor beta chains sequenced from one sample in a study of memory CD4+ T cells and cytomegalovirus serostatus. This table comes from immunoSEQ multiplex PCR, and its TCRdb copy is limited to in-frame clones, with some not included. The data show some 50,000 clones, around 78% seen once. Single viable CD3+CD4+CD8-CD45RO+ cells were sorted as the memory CD4+ T cells. The sequenced material came from memory CD4+ T cells from blood. Source of these receptors: an adult in good health and CMV-seronegative.

About this clone itself: The identical CDR3 is also encoded by other nucleotide sequences in the sample. The rearrangement joins TRBV27 to TRBJ1-1; 9 nucleotides line up with TRBD1. CDR1 and CDR2 from the germline V gene are MNHEY and SMNVEV (reference sequence). V dropped 3 bases and J dropped 0; count of bases not matched to a gene: 2. This CDR3 has 15 residues. CDR3 protein: CASSFGTGLNTEAFF. For the CDR3, the DNA is TGTGCCAGCAGTTTCGGGACAGGGCTGAACACTGAAGCTTTCTTT.

This clone appeared once. The V gene is TRBV19, the J gene TRBJ2-5; possibly TRBD2 for D (7 bases). Deletions cut 4 bases from V and 6 bases from J, with 21 bases between. The CDR3 length is 16 residues. The germline gives CDR1 LNHDA, CDR2 SQIVND (reference sequence). CDR3 bases: TGTGCCAGTAGTAAAGAGGGGCCAGGGGAGGGTAAGACCCAGTACTTC. It yields the protein CASSKEGPGEGKTQYF.

The chain joins TRBV28 to TRBJ1-2; no definite D call. With 6 bases removed from V and 4 bases from J, the gap between germline ends came to 15 bases. Germline CDR1 and CDR2: MDHEN and SYDVKM. The CDR3 runs to 14 residues. CDR3 loop: CASRPSLAGYGYTF. The CDR3 DNA reads TGTGCCAGCAGACCCAGCCTTGCAGGCTATGGCTACACCTTC.